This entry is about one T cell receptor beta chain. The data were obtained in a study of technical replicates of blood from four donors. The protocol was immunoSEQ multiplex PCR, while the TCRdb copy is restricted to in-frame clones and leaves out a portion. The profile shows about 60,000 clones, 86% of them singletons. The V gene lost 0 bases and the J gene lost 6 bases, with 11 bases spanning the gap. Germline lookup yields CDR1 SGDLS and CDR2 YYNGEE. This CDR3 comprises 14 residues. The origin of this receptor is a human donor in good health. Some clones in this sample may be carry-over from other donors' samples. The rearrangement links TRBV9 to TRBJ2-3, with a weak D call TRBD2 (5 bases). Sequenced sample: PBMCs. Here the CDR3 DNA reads TGTGCCAGCAGCGTAGGCGTTCGAGGGGATACGCAGTATTTT. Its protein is CASSVGVRGDTQYF.